This T cell receptor beta chain is from a study of blood T cell repertoires in COVID-19. In the study overall: Acute and convalescent COVID-19 specimens originated in the United States, Italy and Spain. Sample material is recorded as cDNA or gDNA derived from T cells, B-cell-depleted T cells, or PBMCs.

Original processing methods: Nucleated cell number was recorded as an estimate derived from reference gene primer amplification. Profiled with immunoSEQ multiplex PCR; TCRdb holds only in-frame clones, not every one. That table supplies the V and J calls and clone size; D and trimming were determined from the DNA. The table shows 60,000 to 85,000 clones, with more than 75% occurring only once. The CDR3 runs to 13 residues. The source is a human donor in a cohort sampled during active COVID-19. J is TRBJ2-7 and V is TRBV21-1; the listed D gene, TRBD1, was not tested against the DNA. TRBV21-1 is shown as a pseudogene. Material for sequencing was peripheral blood. The CDR3 region is CASTQTGSNEQYF. CDR3 nucleotides: TGTGCCAGCACACAGACAGGTAGCAACGAGCAGTACTTC.